Listed here are 8 T cell receptor beta chains from one sample, sequenced in a study of cytomegalovirus exposure and HLA in healthy donors. PCR amplification relied on 60 Vbeta primers (plus 13 Jbeta primers). The assay was immunoSEQ multiplex PCR, and TCRdb's table has in-frame clones only and misses some. The sample comprises 95,000 to 100,000 clones, about four fifths of which are singletons, and about 1.9% rests with the top ten. The sample was PBMCs. The receptors originated from a woman aged 40 to 50 in good health and CMV-seronegative.

This clone has only a few counts. This chain joins TRBV4-3 and TRBJ2-4; D ambiguous. Trimming took 2 bases from V and 0 from J, leaving 8 bases between them. Germline-derived CDR1 and CDR2 are LGHNA and YSLEER. The CDR3 sequence is 15 residues long. DNA for the CDR3: TGCGCCAGCAGCCAATCCAGACTAGCCAAAAACATTCAGTACTTC. Its protein product is CASSQSRLAKNIQYF.

The chain recombines TRBV7-3 with TRBJ2-1; D remains ambiguous. Germline CDR1 and CDR2: SGHTA and FQGTGA. Trimming left V 3 bases short and J 2 bases short, with 11 bases between. The CDR3 extends over 15 amino acids. CDR3 in amino acids: CASSFAAVTYNEQFF. The CDR3 DNA reads TGTGCCAGCAGCTTCGCCGCGGTGACCTACAATGAGCAGTTCTTC.

The chain links TRBV2 to TRBJ2-3, with D uncertain. The CDR3 is made up of 14 amino acids. Trimming cost V 2 bases and J 3 bases, with 9 bases left between them. Germline V gene sequence: CDR1 SNHLY, CDR2 FYNNEI. CDR3 protein: CASSELDTTDTQYF. The CDR3 DNA reads as TGTGCCAGCAGTGAACTAGATACTACAGATACGCAGTATTTT.

CDR3 protein: CASSYSSRGQETQYF. In DNA, the CDR3 is TGTGCCAGCAGTTACTCTTCCAGGGGACAAGAGACCCAGTACTTC. The chain has TRBV6-5 and TRBJ2-5, with D tentatively TRBD1 (6 bases). The germline V gene encodes CDR1 MNHEY and CDR2 SVGAGI. Trimming left V 0 bases short and J 2 bases short, with 10 bases between. The CDR3 is made up of 15 amino acids.

The CDR3 sequence: CASSFSGNQPQHF. CDR3 DNA sequence: TGTGCCAGCAGCTTTTCGGGGAATCAGCCCCAGCATTTT. The chain joins TRBV11-2 to TRBJ1-5; D is undetermined. V lost 3 bases, J lost 4 bases, and 7 bases lay in between. This CDR3 spans 13 amino acids. Germline CDR1 is SGHAT and CDR2 is FQNNGV.

This rearrangement joins TRBV18 to TRBJ2-7; D is uncertain. This CDR3 region has 13 residues. Per germline, CDR1 KGHSH and CDR2 LQKENI. V lost 2 bases and J 0 bases, leaving 5 bases between the germline ends. In DNA, the CDR3 is TGTGCCAGCTCACCATCCTTCTCCTACGAGCAGTACTTC. This codes for CASSPSFSYEQYF.

The CDR3 DNA is TGTGCCAGCACCGAAGGGGGTCAGGGGCTCGGCTATGGCTACACCTTC. Amino acid sequence: CASTEGGQGLGYGYTF. V gene TRBV28 combines with J gene TRBJ1-2; D might be TRBD1 (6 bases). The CDR3 length is 16 residues. Trimming cost V 7 bases and J 4 bases, with 22 bases left between them. The V gene's germline CDR1 is MDHEN and CDR2 SYDVKM.

The chain is built from TRBV13 and TRBJ1-3, with 9 bases matching TRBD1. V lost 1 base, J lost 1 base, and 2 bases stayed unmatched. This CDR3 comprises 16 residues. Germline V gives CDR1 PRHDT, CDR2 FYEKMQ (reference sequence). CDR3 in amino acids: CASSLVTGGSGNTIYF. CDR3 nucleotides: TGTGCCAGCAGCTTAGTGACAGGGGGGTCTGGAAACACCATATATTTT.